The 31 T cell receptor beta chains listed next were all sequenced from one sample in a study of spatial heterogeneity in lung cancer. TCRdb re-derived calls from the 5' RACE reads in MiXCR, one entry per CDR3 protein. Of roughly 9,900 distinct CDR3 sequences in the sample, about 23% were seen once. Noted time point: blood at routine non-recurrence follow-up after resection. The starting material was PBMCs, obtained at follow-up. These receptors all come from a female donor with early-stage non-small cell lung cancer.

V and J are TRBV20-1 and TRBJ2-1, with TRBD2 identical over 11 bases. J was trimmed by 9 bases and V by 3 bases; bases with no gene match: 7. CDR1 and CDR2 (germline): DFQATT, SNEGSKA (reference sequence). The CDR3 runs 14 residues. CDR3 amino acids: CSARVLAGVSEQFF. CDR3 DNA: TGCAGTGCTAGGGTACTAGCGGGAGTAAGTGAGCAGTTCTTC.

By share of the sample, this clonotype is medium-sized. The chain has TRBV29-1 and TRBJ2-5; D perhaps matches TRBD2 (7 bases). The germline CDR1 and CDR2 sequences are SQVTM and ANQGSEA. There are 13 residues in the CDR3. Trimming left V 4 bases short and J 5 bases short, with 14 bases between. In DNA, the CDR3 is TGCAGCGTTGGACGGGGGGCAAGGGAGACCCAGTACTTC. Translated, it gives CSVGRGARETQYF.

The V and J genes are TRBV27 and TRBJ2-1; 10 bases agree with TRBD2. Germline V gives CDR1 MNHEY, CDR2 SMNVEV (reference sequence). CDR3 length: 19 residues. After removal of 2 bases from V and 0 bases from J, the junction contained 10 bases not matched to a gene. The DNA of the CDR3 is TGTGCCAGCAGTTTAATGGCTAGCGGGAGCCTCAGCTCCTACAATGAGCAGTTCTTC. Amino acid sequence: CASSLMASGSLSSYNEQFF.

The J gene is TRBJ1-1, the V gene TRBV9; D unclear. This CDR3 is built from 14 residues. The germline V gene encodes CDR1 SGDLS and CDR2 YYNGEE. Trimming pared 1 base from V and 7 bases from J, leaving 14 bases between. CDR3 nucleotides: TGTGCCAGCAGCGTAAACCCCGAAAGCGGTGAAGCTTTCTTT. It codes for CASSVNPESGEAFF. The entire variable domain, with the rest obtained from reference TRBV9 and TRBJ1-1, is as follows: DSGVTQTPKHLITATGQRVTLRCSPRSGDLSVYWYQQSLDQGLQFLIQYYNGEERAKGNILERFSAQQFPDLHSELNLSSLELGDSALYFCASSVNPESGEAFFGQGTRLTVV.

A few counts support this clonotype. The chain joins TRBV11-2 to TRBJ2-2; D is unclear. Trimming stripped 4 bases from V and 8 bases from J, with 14 bases between. This CDR3 has 14 residues. Germline V gene sequence: CDR1 SGHAT, CDR2 FQNNGV. CDR3 protein: CASSSPKWLGELFF. CDR3 bases: TGTGCCAGCAGCTCACCCAAGTGGTTGGGGGAGCTGTTTTTT.

This chain uses TRBV7-6 with TRBJ1-3; D is ambiguous. The CDR3 covers 14 residues. CDR1 is SGHVS and CDR2 is FNYEAQ in the germline V gene. With 1 base removed from V and 2 bases from J, the gap between germline ends came to 6 bases. The CDR3 DNA follows: TGTGCCAGCAGCTTAGGAGGGACTGGAAACACCATATATTTT. Translated: CASSLGGTGNTIYF. Based on the CDR3 plus reference TRBV7-6 and TRBJ1-3, the full variable domain is GAGVSQSPRYKVTKRGQDVALRCDPISGHVSLYWYRQALGQGPEFLTYFNYEAQQDKSGLPNDRFSAERPEGSISTLTIQRTEQRDSAMYRCASSLGGTGNTIYFGEGSWLTVV.

A few counts support this clonotype. DNA for the CDR3: TGCGCCAGCACCCAGGGGGCCGGCCAAGAGACCCAGTACTTC. As protein: CASTQGAGQETQYF. This sequence joins TRBV10-2 and TRBJ2-5; the match to TRBD1 covers 8 bases. This CDR3 spans 14 amino acids. The junction had 5 bases not matched to a gene; V was cut back by 7 bases and J by 1 base. Germline V gene data show CDR1 as WSHSY and CDR2 as SAAADI.

By sample share, this clonotype is medium-sized (0.01 to 0.1%). The gene calls are TRBV19 and TRBJ2-7; 11 bases line up with TRBD2. The CDR3 spans 17 residues. V was clipped by 0 bases and J by 1 base; unmatched bases: 5. The germline CDR1 and CDR2 sequences are LNHDA and SQIVND (reference sequence). Written as DNA, the CDR3 is TGTGCCAGTAGTATAGAGATGACTAGCGGGATTTCCTACGAGCAGTACTTC. The encoded protein is CASSIEMTSGISYEQYF.

This clonotype was counted between two and nine times. The chain couples TRBV30 to TRBJ2-3, with 11 bases matching TRBD2. The CDR3 sequence is 17 residues long. V dropped 5 bases and J dropped 2; count of bases not matched to a gene: 12. CDR1 is GTSNPN and CDR2 is SVGIG in the germline V gene (reference sequence). The CDR3 region has the DNA TGTGCCTGGGGATCCCCGACTAGCGGGACTATCACAGATACGCAGTATTTT. Translation: CAWGSPTSGTITDTQYF.

This clonotype is judged medium-sized. The chain employs TRBV2 and TRBJ2-2; 16 bases fit TRBD2. V lost 3 bases to trimming and J lost 1 base; unmatched junction nucleotides: 8. Germline lookup yields CDR1 SNHLY and CDR2 FYNNEI. The CDR3 extends over 20 amino acids. CDR3 amino acids: CASSDPGTSGRAVNTGELFF. DNA for the CDR3: TGTGCCAGCAGTGACCCCGGGACTAGCGGGAGGGCCGTGAACACCGGGGAGCTGTTTTTT.

The table lists this clonotype with a few counts. The rearrangement uses TRBV7-2 and TRBJ2-7; 8 bases line up with TRBD2. The CDR3 sequence is 15 residues long. V trimming: 5 bases; J trimming: 1 base; junction bases outside the gene matches: 7. Germline values: CDR1 SGHTA, CDR2 FQGNSA. This chain's CDR3 is CASSRRAGASYEQYF. CDR3 in DNA: TGTGCCAGCAGCCGTAGAGCGGGAGCGTCCTACGAGCAGTACTTC.

The rearrangement joins TRBV29-1 to TRBJ1-4; D uncertain. This CDR3 spans 12 amino acids. Germline assignment: CDR1 SQVTM and CDR2 ANQGSEA. The CDR3 sequence is CSGSVQNEKLFF. The CDR3 bases are TGCTCTGGCTCCGTCCAAAATGAAAAACTGTTTTTT.

CDR3 residues: CSAQGGRGRFEQYF. The DNA of the CDR3 is TGCAGTGCCCAGGGAGGCAGGGGAAGGTTCGAGCAGTACTTC. The V and J genes are TRBV20-1 and TRBJ2-7, with D tentatively TRBD1 or TRBD2 (6 bases each). Deletions cut 6 bases from V and 6 bases from J, with 21 bases between. The CDR3 contains 14 residues. CDR1 DFQATT and CDR2 SNEGSKA come from the germline V gene (reference sequence).

By proportion, this clonotype is medium-sized (0.01 to 0.1%). The CDR3 nucleotides are TGTGCCAGCAGCCAAGCGAGCGGACATTACAATGAGCAGTTCTTC. Amino acids: CASSQASGHYNEQFF. V usage is TRBV3-1 and J usage is TRBJ2-1; the D gene could be TRBD1 or TRBD2 (5 bases each). Trimming removed 1 base at V and 4 bases at J, with 11 bases between. CDR3 size: 15 residues. Germline loops: CDR1 LGHDT, CDR2 YNNKEL (reference sequence).

V usage is TRBV5-4 and J usage is TRBJ2-3; 8 nucleotides match TRBD2. Germline V lookup: CDR1 SGHNT, CDR2 YYREEE (reference sequence). V shed 1 base, J shed 2 bases, and the junction held 6 bases outside the gene matches. The CDR3 runs 16 residues. DNA of the CDR3: TGTGCCAGCAGCTTGAAGACTAGCGAGGTCACAGATACGCAGTATTTT. It translates to CASSLKTSEVTDTQYF.

A few counts support this clonotype. V usage is TRBV28 and J usage is TRBJ1-5, with D perhaps matching TRBD1 (6 bases). Trimming took 6 bases from V and 1 from J, leaving 13 bases between them. Germline assignment: CDR1 MDHEN and CDR2 SYDVKM. CDR3 length: 15 amino acids. The CDR3 reads CASRPGVVSNQPQHF. The CDR3 DNA reads as TGTGCCAGCAGACCAGGGGTTGTGAGCAATCAGCCCCAGCATTTT.

This clonotype was found a few times. This rearrangement joins TRBV2 to TRBJ2-7; D unclear. The CDR3 is made up of 11 amino acids. V dropped 1 base and J dropped 3 bases, with 1 base sitting between them. CDR1 and CDR2 from the germline V gene are SNHLY and FYNNEI. As DNA, the CDR3 is TGTGCCAGCAGTGAAGGCTACGAGCAGTACTTC. It translates to CASSEGYEQYF. Full variable domain (remainder filled in from reference TRBV2 and TRBJ2-7): EPEVTQTPSHQVTQMGQEVILRCVPISNHLYFYWYRQILGQKVEFLVSFYNNEISEKSEIFDDQFSVERPDGSNFTLKIRSTKLEDSAMYFCASSEGYEQYFGPGTRLTVT.

Sample share makes this clonotype medium-sized. The V and J genes are TRBV12-3 or TRBV12-4 and TRBJ2-1; D gene uncertain. V lost 1 base to trimming and J lost 2 bases, with 12 bases between them. CDR3 size: 16 residues. The CDR3 loop reads CASSLGPSLPYNEQFF. CDR3 nucleotide sequence: TGTGCCAGCAGTTTAGGTCCTTCCCTCCCCTACAATGAGCAGTTCTTC.

This clonotype is termed medium-sized. The rearrangement links TRBV6-1 to TRBJ2-5; TRBD2 agrees at 7 bases. The V gene's germline CDR1 is MNHNS and CDR2 SASEGT. The J segment lost 5 bases and the V segment lost 3 bases, leaving 12 bases of the junction unmatched. There are 16 residues in the CDR3. The CDR3 sequence: CASSEGGGSRSETQYF. CDR3 sequence (DNA): TGTGCCAGCAGTGAGGGAGGCGGGAGTAGATCCGAGACCCAGTACTTC.

J is TRBJ2-1 and V is TRBV29-1; D uncertain. Germline V gene sequence: CDR1 SQVTM, CDR2 ANQGSEA. This CDR3 is built from 14 residues. V gave up 7 bases and J gave up 6 bases, with 19 bases separating them. The CDR3 loop is CSAFRWADSNEQFF. CDR3 DNA sequence: TGCAGCGCATTTAGATGGGCGGATAGCAATGAGCAGTTCTTC.

For this clonotype: A read error may explain this, as a much larger clone is one base away. The gene calls are TRBV13 and TRBJ2-2, with a possible D match to TRBD2 (5 bases). The V end was cut by 4 bases, the J end by 4 bases, with 19 bases between. This CDR3 comprises 17 residues. Looked up from germline, CDR1 is PRHDT and CDR2 is FYEKMQ (reference sequence). CDR3 loop: CASSSLSFHRGTGELFF. The CDR3 DNA follows: TGTGCCAGCAGCTCCCTTTCATTTCACCGGGGCACCGGGGAGCTGTTTTTT.

The V call is TRBV28, the J call TRBJ2-1; D remains unclear. Trimming left V 6 bases short and J 7 bases short, with 7 bases between. The length of the CDR3 is 11 residues. Germline V CDR1 and CDR2: MDHEN, SYDVKM. Here the CDR3 DNA reads TGTGCCAGCAGCTTGAAGAATGAGCAGTTCTTC. It encodes CASSLKNEQFF.

The CDR3 loop is CSVEDLHRTDTQYF. CDR3 nucleotides: TGCAGCGTTGAAGATCTTCATCGCACAGATACGCAGTATTTT. This chain uses TRBV29-1 with TRBJ2-3, with D hard to call. V was cut by 0 bases and J by 1 base, with 8 bases left in between. The CDR3 sequence is 14 residues long. Germline V gives CDR1 SQVTM, CDR2 ANQGSEA.

In its sample, this clonotype was seen a few times. The rearrangement uses TRBV5-1 and TRBJ2-1; no firm D call. V dropped 0 bases and J dropped 12 bases, with 13 bases sitting between them. The CDR3 loop spans 13 amino acids. The germline V gene encodes CDR1 SGHRS and CDR2 YFSETQ. The CDR3 reads CASSLVVGDGQFF. The CDR3 nucleotides are TGCGCCAGCAGCTTGGTTGTCGGAGACGGGCAGTTCTTC.

The chain joins TRBV7-3 to TRBJ2-2; 11 nucleotides agree with TRBD2. This CDR3 is 14 amino acids long. J was trimmed by 6 bases and V by 5 bases; bases with no gene match: 2. Germline CDR1 is SGHTA and CDR2 is FQGTGA. The CDR3 is CASSISGRAGELFF. In DNA form, the CDR3 reads TGTGCCAGCAGCATTAGCGGGAGGGCCGGGGAGCTGTTTTTT.

The chain combines TRBV6-5 with TRBJ1-2; tentative D call: TRBD1 (6 bases). In germline, CDR1 is MNHEY, CDR2 SVGAGI. This CDR3 region has 14 residues. V lost 8 bases and J lost 4, with 17 bases in between. The CDR3 is CASGRSGGIYGYTF. The CDR3 DNA reads TGTGCCAGCGGACGGTCCGGGGGCATCTATGGCTACACCTTC.

V usage is TRBV10-1 and J usage is TRBJ2-1; 7 bases line up with TRBD2. After removal of 0 bases from V and 9 bases from J, the junction contained 5 bases not matched to a gene. Per the germline V gene, CDR1 is WNHNN and CDR2 is SYGVQD (reference sequence). The CDR3 runs to 14 residues. The CDR3 DNA reads TGCGCCAGCAGTGAGTCGACTAGCTGGAGTGAGCAGTTCTTC. Translated: CASSESTSWSEQFF.

This clonotype was observed a few times. V and J are TRBV5-1 and TRBJ2-3, with 8 bases matching TRBD1. This CDR3 is 16 amino acids long. Germline loops: CDR1 SGHRS, CDR2 YFSETQ. The V gene end was trimmed by 4 bases and the J gene end by 4 bases; junction bases not matched to a gene: 11. The DNA of the CDR3 is TGCGCCAGCAGCCCCGCCGGGACAGGATTTGCAGATACGCAGTATTTT. The encoded protein is CASSPAGTGFADTQYF.

The genes are TRBV15 and TRBJ2-5; 11 bases are a match to TRBD2. Germline loops: CDR1 LNHNV, CDR2 YYDKDF (reference sequence). CDR3 size: 17 residues. Losses at the gene ends were 3 bases for V and 1 base for J; bases not matched to a gene: 7. The DNA for the CDR3 is TGTGCCACCAGCAGCCCCACTAGCGGGAGTATCCAAGAGACCCAGTACTTC. Amino acid sequence: CATSSPTSGSIQETQYF.

This clonotype has just a few counts. This sequence joins TRBV19 and TRBJ1-2; no reliable D call. The CDR3 loop spans 13 amino acids. V lost 9 bases, J lost 5 bases, and 16 bases lay in between. Germline values: CDR1 LNHDA, CDR2 SQIVND (reference sequence). The DNA for the CDR3 is TGTGCCAGCCCTCTCCCACCTATTTATGGCTACACCTTC. Residues: CASPLPPIYGYTF. The full variable domain, completed using reference TRBV19 and TRBJ1-2, is DGGITQSPKYLFRKEGQNVTLSCEQNLNHDAMYWYRQDPGQGLRLIYYSQIVNDFQKGDIAEGYSVSREKKESFPLTVTSAQKNPTAFYLCASPLPPIYGYTFGSGTRLTVV.

This clonotype is medium-sized in the sample. The rearrangement links TRBV7-2 to TRBJ2-3; tentatively, D is TRBD1 (6 bases). Trimming shortened V by 5 bases and J by 9 bases, and 12 bases separated the two germline ends. From germline, CDR1 is SGHTA and CDR2 FQGNSA. The CDR3 has 12 residues. The CDR3 sequence is CASSPQGRTQYF. CDR3 nucleotides: TGTGCCAGCAGCCCCCAGGGGCGGACGCAGTATTTT.